Listed below are T cell receptor beta chains from one sample, sequenced in a study of liver allograft versus peripheral blood T cells. MiXCR, applied by TCRdb to the reads, yields one record per CDR3 protein. The table lists roughly 9,000 distinct CDR3 sequences, 16% of them singletons. These receptors were collected from a human patient who had a liver transplant. Some T cells may be the graft donor's. Each CDR3 is given without its conserved first and last residue. Each record gives: CDR3 length, V gene, J gene, CDR3 protein.

11	TRBV15	TRBJ2-7	ATSRDKSYEQY
14	TRBV20-1	TRBJ2-1	SARAQGTNSYNEQF
12	TRBV18	TRBJ1-2	ASSPSAGNYGYT
12	TRBV20-1	TRBJ1-1	SARVGNMNTEAF
13	TRBV9	TRBJ1-1	ASSVEPQENTEAF
14	TRBV6-5	TRBJ1-6	ASKLVRTGGGSPLH
12	TRBV6-2/TRBV6-3	TRBJ2-5	ASSRGQSQETQY
11	TRBV18	TRBJ2-3	ASSPTGADTQY
12	TRBV5-5	TRBJ2-7	ASSRGGRPYEQY
13	TRBV20-1	TRBJ2-5	SARGSRGSGETQY
13	TRBV6-2/TRBV6-3	TRBJ1-1	ASSIRGQGETEAF
12	TRBV20-1	TRBJ1-1	SARMGQANTEAF
14	TRBV15	TRBJ1-2	ATSVRPSQGYYGYT
11	TRBV7-2	TRBJ1-5	ASSLESNQPQH
14	TRBV6-5	TRBJ1-4	ASSYKGTGLREKLF
10	TRBV5-4	TRBJ1-1	ASSLQGSEAF
12	TRBV18	TRBJ1-1	ASSPQDGNTEAF
11	TRBV27	TRBJ2-1	ASRTGWHKEQF
13	TRBV19	TRBJ1-2	ASSIEDGSNYGYT
11	TRBV20-1	TRBJ1-3	SAAGGPGNTIY
13	TRBV5-1	TRBJ1-5	ASSLDPGVEGPQH
12	TRBV28	TRBJ2-7	ASSLYNGFYEQY
12	TRBV6-5	TRBJ2-1	ASRELSSYNEQF
12	TRBV20-1	TRBJ1-1	SVQGVSGATEAF
13	TRBV18	TRBJ1-2	ASETGQGARDGYT
13	TRBV15	TRBJ1-1	ATSDTGTGNTEAF
11	TRBV7-9	TRBJ2-7	ASSLGVPYEQY
14	TRBV10-3	TRBJ1-2	AISGIGGGLSYGYT
13	TRBV20-1	TRBJ2-7	SASGWAGWSYEQY
11	TRBV3-1	TRBJ2-7	ASSQSTAFEQY
10	TRBV20-1	TRBJ1-4	SARRNNEKLF